These 21 T cell receptor beta chains came from one sample sequenced in a study of T cell repertoires in cytomegalovirus infection. TCRdb reprocessed the reads with MiXCR, giving one entry per CDR3 protein. This sample has roughly 730,000 distinct CDR3 sequences, with around a third found just once. Antigens of these TCRs are unknown. Here the sequenced sample was cultured PBMCs, taken from culture after CMV antigen stimulation. Every receptor here comes from a human donor in good health (CMV status not recorded). Some clones in this sample may be carry-over from other donors' samples.

The V call is TRBV4-1, the J call TRBJ1-5; D not certain. This CDR3 has 16 residues. The ends were cut back, 3 bases at V and 2 bases at J, with 14 bases in the middle. From germline, CDR1 is MGHRA and CDR2 YSYEKL. CDR3 sequence (DNA): TGCGCCAGCAGCCAGTCTGGTTCCCCCCGCAATCAGCCCCAGCATTTT. Translated, it gives CASSQSGSPRNQPQHF.

The rearrangement joins TRBV4-3 to TRBJ2-7; 7 bases agree with TRBD2. The ends lost 0 bases at V and 6 bases at J; junction bases unmatched: 5. This CDR3 has 14 amino acids. Germline CDR1 LGHNA, CDR2 YSLEER. In DNA, the CDR3 is TGCGCCAGCAGCCAAGAGGGGGGGAGAAGCGAGCAGTACTTC. This codes for CASSQEGGRSEQYF.

In its sample, this clonotype was seen a few times. V is TRBV7-2 and J is TRBJ2-6, with D possibly matching TRBD2 (7 bases). Deletions cut 6 bases from V and 1 base from J, with 16 bases between. The CDR3 consists of 17 residues. In germline, CDR1 is SGHTA, CDR2 FQGNSA. This CDR3 is CASRSLGGDSGANVLTF. For the CDR3, the DNA is TGTGCCAGCAGGTCTTTAGGGGGGGATTCTGGGGCCAACGTCCTGACTTTC.

This chain links TRBV28 with TRBJ2-5; 7 positions match TRBD2. V shed 3 bases, J shed 5 bases, and the junction held 6 bases outside the gene matches. CDR1 is MDHEN, CDR2 SYDVKM, per germline. The CDR3 contains 14 residues. The CDR3 loop reads CASSLVGRWETQYF. The CDR3 DNA follows: TGTGCCAGCAGTTTGGTCGGGAGGTGGGAGACCCAGTACTTC.

The V and J genes are TRBV28 and TRBJ2-7, with D perhaps matching TRBD1 (5 bases). The CDR3 sequence is 12 residues long. V was shortened by 8 bases and J by 3 bases, with 11 bases between the two germline ends. CDR1 is MDHEN, CDR2 SYDVKM, per germline. CDR3 sequence: CASGASRYEQYF. The CDR3, as DNA: TGTGCCAGCGGGGCTAGTCGCTACGAGCAGTACTTC.

The chain is built from TRBV28 and TRBJ1-1; a possible D gene is TRBD1 (6 bases). Germline-derived CDR1 and CDR2 are MDHEN and SYDVKM. The V gene lost 8 bases and the J gene lost 1 base, with 11 bases spanning the gap. The CDR3 contains 13 residues. In nucleotides, the CDR3 is TGTGCCAGCTGTGGACAGCCGAACACTGAAGCTTTCTTT. Protein sequence: CASCGQPNTEAFF.

This clonotype was detected only once. The V gene is TRBV12-3 or TRBV12-4, the J gene TRBJ2-7, with TRBD1 identical over 7 bases. The CDR3 runs 14 residues. V dropped 8 bases and J dropped 6; count of bases not matched to a gene: 13. DNA of the CDR3: TGTGCCAGCTCCAGTAGGGCAGGGGGACGCGAGCAGTACTTC. As protein: CASSSRAGGREQYF.

The chain employs TRBV18 and TRBJ1-2; D is unresolved. The CDR3 length is 14 residues. V shed 2 bases and J shed 3 bases, with 10 bases lying between them. Germline V CDR1 and CDR2: KGHSH, LQKENI. The CDR3 protein is CASSPRAGDYGYTF. In DNA form, the CDR3 reads TGTGCCAGCTCACCAAGGGCGGGCGACTATGGCTACACCTTC.

In regard to this clonotype: Relative to the germline gene, one junction end is altered; a read error may explain this. The rearrangement uses TRBV7-8 and TRBJ2-4; D gene uncertain. The length of the CDR3 is 14 residues. Germline loops: CDR1 SGHVS, CDR2 FQNEAQ. CDR3 sequence reads: CAGSLVGPKNIQYF. The CDR3 nucleotides read TGTGCCGGCAGCTTGGTAGGACCCAAAAACATTCAGTACTTC.

This clonotype appeared a few times. The V and J genes are TRBV27 and TRBJ1-5, with 10 bases lining up with TRBD1. V shed 5 bases, J shed 7 bases, and the junction held 11 bases outside the gene matches. From germline, CDR1 is MNHEY and CDR2 SMNVEV (reference sequence). The CDR3 has 16 amino acids. The CDR3 loop is CASSPRTGGEHQPQHF. Here the CDR3 DNA reads TGTGCCAGCAGTCCTCGGACAGGGGGAGAACACCAGCCCCAGCATTTT.

This sequence joins TRBV7-8 and TRBJ2-4; 11 bases are shared with TRBD1. Germline V gene data show CDR1 as SGHVS and CDR2 as FQNEAQ. J lost 7 bases, V lost 5 bases, and 10 bases had no gene match. This CDR3 is 16 amino acids long. Written as DNA, the CDR3 is TGTGCCAGCAGCCCCGCCGGGACAGGGGGTTGGAACATTCAGTACTTC. Protein: CASSPAGTGGWNIQYF.

The J gene is TRBJ2-4, the V gene TRBV20-1, with TRBD2 identical over 12 bases. Losses at the gene ends were 6 bases for V and 0 bases for J; bases not matched to a gene: 12. The CDR3 contains 18 residues. CDR1 is DFQATT, CDR2 SNEGSKA, per germline (reference sequence). CDR3: CSAPGALAGGRAKNIQYF. The CDR3 coding sequence is TGCAGTGCCCCTGGGGCCCTAGCGGGAGGGAGAGCCAAAAACATTCAGTACTTC.

This clonotype was found many times. The chain links TRBV7-9 to TRBJ1-1; D is unclear. V lost 1 base and J lost 5, with 8 bases in between. The CDR3 has 13 amino acids. CDR1 is SEHNR, CDR2 FQNEAQ, per germline (reference sequence). The CDR3 protein is CASSLDPGTEAFF. CDR3 DNA: TGTGCCAGCAGCTTAGACCCCGGGACTGAAGCTTTCTTT.

The rearrangement joins TRBV10-3 to TRBJ1-4; no definite D call. With 2 bases removed from V and 8 bases from J, the gap between germline ends came to 24 bases. The CDR3 totals 18 residues. The germline CDR1 and CDR2 sequences are ENHRY and SYGVKD. The CDR3 protein is CAISEGRWRSDVGEKLFF. The CDR3 DNA follows: TGTGCCATCAGTGAGGGACGGTGGAGGTCAGACGTGGGGGAAAAACTGTTTTTT.

This clonotype was seen only a few times. This CDR3 is CASSLEVTEAFF. The CDR3 region has the DNA TGTGCCAGCAGCCTCGAGGTGACTGAAGCTTTCTTT. V gene TRBV7-8 combines with J gene TRBJ1-1; D gene ambiguous. V lost 5 bases, J lost 5 bases, and 9 bases lay in between. The germline CDR1 and CDR2 sequences are SGHVS and FQNEAQ. There are 12 residues in the CDR3.

The V and J genes are TRBV20-1 and TRBJ2-7; 8 bases are shared with TRBD2. J was trimmed by 5 bases and V by 0 bases; bases with no gene match: 9. The germline V gene encodes CDR1 DFQATT and CDR2 SNEGSKA (reference sequence). The CDR3 is 15 amino acids. The CDR3 sequence: CSARDAAGVKDEQYF. CDR3 bases: TGCAGTGCTAGAGATGCAGCGGGAGTTAAGGACGAGCAGTACTTC.

The gene calls are TRBV19 and TRBJ2-3; TRBD2 matches at 9 bases. Trimming took 3 bases from V and 4 from J; bases not matched to a gene: 2. CDR3 size: 14 residues. Looked up from germline, CDR1 is LNHDA and CDR2 is SQIVND (reference sequence). CDR3 region: CASSIQREADTQYF. The CDR3 region has the DNA TGTGCCAGTAGTATTCAGCGGGAGGCAGATACGCAGTATTTT.

The chain carries TRBV7-7 and TRBJ2-3; D is undetermined. Deletions cut 0 bases from V and 6 bases from J, with 7 bases between. Germline-derived CDR1 and CDR2 are SSHAT and FNYEAQ (reference sequence). The CDR3 consists of 13 residues. CDR3 DNA sequence: TGTGCCAGCAGCTTAGCCACGGAGGATACGCAGTATTTT. This codes for CASSLATEDTQYF.

In its sample, this clonotype was seen once. Because it lacks the conserved phenylalanine or tryptophan at the end, this CDR3 is likely a read error. V gene TRBV6-6 combines with J gene TRBJ2-5; 7 nucleotides agree with TRBD1. From germline, CDR1 is MNHNY and CDR2 SVGAGI (reference sequence). V trimming: 4 bases; J trimming: 5 bases; junction bases outside the gene matches: 13. The CDR3 covers 16 residues. The CDR3 protein is CASSSTSGTEVETQYL. The CDR3 bases are TGTGCCAGCAGTTCAACCTCCGGGACAGAAGTTGAGACCCAGTACCTC.

CDR3 loop: CASSFLRAGVYEQYF. CDR3 nucleotides: TGTGCCAGCAGTTTTTTAAGAGCGGGAGTCTACGAGCAGTACTTC. J is TRBJ2-7 and V is TRBV12-3 or TRBV12-4; 8 nucleotides line up with TRBD2. V was pared by 3 bases and J by 3 bases, with 7 bases of the junction left unmatched. This CDR3 has 15 amino acids.

The chain combines TRBV29-1 with TRBJ1-1, with 10 nucleotides matching TRBD1. V trimming: 7 bases; J trimming: 3 bases; junction bases outside the gene matches: 5. There are 13 residues in the CDR3. Per the germline V gene, CDR1 is SQVTM and CDR2 is ANQGSEA. This CDR3 reads CSAGDRGYTEAFF. The CDR3 DNA sequence: TGCAGCGCCGGGGACAGGGGTTACACTGAAGCTTTCTTT.